These 13 T cell receptor beta chains originate from one sample sequenced in a study of breast tumors, draining lymph nodes, adjacent tissues. TCRdb analysed the multiplex PCR reads with MiXCR anew, one entry per CDR3 protein. This table holds 150,000 to 200,000 distinct CDR3 sequences, 30% to 35% found once. Breast cancer patients provided tissue from their axillary draining lymph nodes. What was sequenced was axillary lymph node tissue. The receptor set was obtained from a female donor with breast cancer. Some clones in this sample may be carry-over from other donors' samples.

At least ten counts were recorded for this clonotype. V is TRBV20-1 and J is TRBJ2-7, with 8 bases fitting TRBD2. CDR1 DFQATT and CDR2 SNEGSKA come from the germline V gene (reference sequence). The V and J ends lost 6 bases and 0 bases, in that order; junction bases with no gene match: 13. The CDR3 consists of 16 residues. The CDR3 sequence: CSATSSSGSTSYEQYF. The CDR3 DNA reads TGCAGTGCAACTTCCTCTAGCGGGTCGACCTCCTACGAGCAGTACTTC.

This clonotype was counted at least ten times. V usage is TRBV2 and J usage is TRBJ1-2; tentative D call: TRBD1 (5 bases). The germline gives CDR1 SNHLY, CDR2 FYNNEI. CDR3 length: 15 amino acids. V gave up 7 bases and J gave up 2 bases, with 17 bases separating them. The CDR3 loop reads CASTGGVGGNYGYTF. CDR3 in DNA: TGTGCCAGCACCGGAGGGGTCGGGGGGAACTATGGCTACACCTTC.

This clonotype appeared a few times. A read error is possible here, since a much larger clone lies one base away. The rearrangement uses TRBV6-5 and TRBJ2-6, with TRBD2 identical over 13 bases. Germline V lookup: CDR1 MNHEY, CDR2 SVGAGI. The CDR3 totals 18 residues. With 8 bases clipped from V and 1 base from J, the junction kept 8 bases outside the gene matches. CDR3 amino acids: CASGPTGLAGSGANVLTF. The CDR3 DNA follows: TGTGCCAGCGGCCCGACGGGACTAGCGGGATCTGGGGCCAACGTCCTGACTTTC.

The chain carries TRBV7-9 and TRBJ1-1, with a weak D call TRBD1 (6 bases). V was cut by 3 bases and J by 6 bases, with 17 bases left in between. In germline, CDR1 is SEHNR, CDR2 FQNEAQ (reference sequence). The CDR3 spans 15 residues. The chain's CDR3 is CASSFREQGPAEAFF. DNA for the CDR3: TGTGCCAGCAGCTTCCGCGAACAGGGCCCCGCTGAAGCTTTCTTT.

This clonotype has at least ten counts. CDR3 nucleotide sequence: TGTGCCAGCGCGGAAGGGAGGGGTAATGAAAAACTGTTTTTT. Residues: CASAEGRGNEKLFF. The rearrangement uses TRBV7-8 and TRBJ1-4; the D gene is possibly TRBD1 (5 bases). Germline values: CDR1 SGHVS, CDR2 FQNEAQ. V lost 8 bases, J lost 4 bases, and 14 bases lay in between. The CDR3 spans 14 residues.

A note on this clonotype: Germline is not matched at one junction end, which may reflect a read error. The chain joins TRBV7-7 to TRBJ2-2; 15 nucleotides match TRBD2. CDR3 length equals 17 residues. CDR1 and CDR2 from the germline V gene are SSHAT and FNYEAQ (reference sequence). CDR3 loop: CASRRTSGGAGTGELFF. In nucleotides, the CDR3 is TGTGCTAGCAGACGGACTAGCGGGGGGGCCGGCACCGGGGAGCTGTTTTTT.

This clonotype was seen at least ten times. The gene calls are TRBV28 and TRBJ1-6, with 8 bases aligning to TRBD1. V trimming: 5 bases; J trimming: 6 bases; junction bases outside the gene matches: 6. The CDR3 consists of 15 residues. Per the germline V gene, CDR1 is MDHEN and CDR2 is SYDVKM. CDR3 bases: TGTGCCAGCAGTGCAGACAGGGGAGGTAATTCACCCCTCCACTTT. Residues: CASSADRGGNSPLHF.

This clonotype was seen only a few times. The chain recombines TRBV18 with TRBJ2-3; TRBD1 matches 12 bases. The CDR3 sequence is 16 residues long. CDR1 and CDR2 (germline): KGHSH, LQKENI. V dropped 3 bases and J dropped 7; count of bases not matched to a gene: 8. The chain's CDR3 is CASSPPRDRGQNTQYF. CDR3 DNA sequence: TGTGCCAGCTCACCTCCTCGGGACAGGGGGCAAAATACGCAGTATTTT.

This clonotype was seen a few times. A much bigger clone sits one base away, suggesting this may be a read error. The CDR3 DNA reads as TGTGCCAGCAGCCAAATAGGCAGTTCAAATCAGCCCCGGCATTTT. This encodes CASSQIGSSNQPRHF. This chain uses TRBV7-3 with TRBJ1-5; D is unresolved. Per the germline V gene, CDR1 is SGHTA and CDR2 is FQGTGA. The CDR3 contains 15 residues.

This clonotype came up many times. CDR3 sequence: CASSQYNSPLHF. CDR3 nucleotides: TGTGCCAGCAGCCAATATAATTCACCCCTCCACTTT. The chain employs TRBV27 and TRBJ1-6; no firm D call. Germline lookup yields CDR1 MNHEY and CDR2 SMNVEV (reference sequence). This CDR3 region has 12 residues. V dropped 6 bases and J dropped 4 bases, with 4 bases sitting between them.

This clonotype was counted only a few times. J is TRBJ2-3 and V is TRBV5-5; D may be TRBD2 (5 bases). Trimming removed 3 bases from V and 6 bases from J, with 23 bases in between. The CDR3 spans 17 residues. Germline CDR1 reads SGHKS; CDR2 reads YYEKEE (reference sequence). The CDR3 bases are TGTGCCAGCAGCTCGCTAAGGGCGGGCTCTATGGTTGATACGCAGTATTTT. Protein: CASSSLRAGSMVDTQYF.

For this clonotype: This could be a read error, since a much larger clone is one nucleotide away. CDR3 loop: CANSQGREKLFF. In nucleotides, the CDR3 is TGTGCCAACAGCCAAGGCCGGGAAAAACTGTTTTTT. V gene TRBV3-1 combines with J gene TRBJ1-4; D gene unclear. CDR3 length: 12 residues. Germline-derived CDR1 and CDR2 are LGHDT and YNNKEL (reference sequence).

This chain links TRBV19 with TRBJ2-3, with D possibly called TRBD1 or TRBD2 (5 bases each). The germline V gene has CDR1 LNHDA and CDR2 SQIVND (reference sequence). V lost 6 bases, J lost 3 bases, and 13 bases lay in between. The CDR3 spans 14 residues. Here the CDR3 reads CASSRWGGTDTQYF. The CDR3 DNA reads TGTGCCAGTAGCCGCTGGGGCGGGACAGATACGCAGTATTTT.